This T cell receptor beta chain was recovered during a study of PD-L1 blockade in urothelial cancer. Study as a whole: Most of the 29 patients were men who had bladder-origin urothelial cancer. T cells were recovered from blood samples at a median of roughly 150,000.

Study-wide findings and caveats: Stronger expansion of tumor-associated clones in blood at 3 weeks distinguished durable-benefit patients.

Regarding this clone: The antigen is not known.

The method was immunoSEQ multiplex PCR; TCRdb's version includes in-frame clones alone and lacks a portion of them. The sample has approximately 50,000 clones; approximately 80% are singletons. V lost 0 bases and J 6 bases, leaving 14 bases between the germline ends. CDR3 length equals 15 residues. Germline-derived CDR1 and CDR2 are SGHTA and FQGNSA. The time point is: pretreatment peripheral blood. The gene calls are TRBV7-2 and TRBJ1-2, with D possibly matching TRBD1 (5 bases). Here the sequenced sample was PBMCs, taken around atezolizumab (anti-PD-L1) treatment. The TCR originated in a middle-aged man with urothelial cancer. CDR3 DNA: TGTGCCAGCAGCTTAGCCCGACAGTGGAGGGATGGCTACACCTTC. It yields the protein CASSLARQWRDGYTF.